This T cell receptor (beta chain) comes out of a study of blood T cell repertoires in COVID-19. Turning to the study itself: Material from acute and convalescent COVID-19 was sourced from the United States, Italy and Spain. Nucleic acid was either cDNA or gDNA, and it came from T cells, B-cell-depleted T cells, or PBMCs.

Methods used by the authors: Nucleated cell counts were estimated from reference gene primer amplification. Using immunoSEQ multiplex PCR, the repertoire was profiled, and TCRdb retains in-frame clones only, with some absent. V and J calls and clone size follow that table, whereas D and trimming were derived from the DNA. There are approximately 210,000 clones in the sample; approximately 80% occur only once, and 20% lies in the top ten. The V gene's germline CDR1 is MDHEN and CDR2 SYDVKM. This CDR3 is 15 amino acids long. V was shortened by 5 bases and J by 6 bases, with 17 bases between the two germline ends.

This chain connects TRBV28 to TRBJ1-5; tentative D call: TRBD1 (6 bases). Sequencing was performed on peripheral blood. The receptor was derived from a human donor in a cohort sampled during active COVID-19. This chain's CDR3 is CASSLWDRGGQPQHF. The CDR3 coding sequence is TGTGCCAGCAGTCTTTGGGACCGAGGGGGTCAGCCCCAGCATTTT.